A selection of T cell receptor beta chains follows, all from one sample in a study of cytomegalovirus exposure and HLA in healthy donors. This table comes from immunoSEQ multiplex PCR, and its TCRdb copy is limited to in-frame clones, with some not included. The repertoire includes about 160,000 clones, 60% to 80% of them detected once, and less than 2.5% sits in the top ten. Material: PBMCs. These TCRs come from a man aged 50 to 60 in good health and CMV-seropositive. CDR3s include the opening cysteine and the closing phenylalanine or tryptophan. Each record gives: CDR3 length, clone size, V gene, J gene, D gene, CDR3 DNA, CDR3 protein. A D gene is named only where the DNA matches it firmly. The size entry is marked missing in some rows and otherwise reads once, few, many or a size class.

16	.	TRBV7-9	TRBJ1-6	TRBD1	TGTGCCAGCAGCGTAAGGGAGACAGGGGTTTATTCACCCCTCCACTTT	CASSVRETGVYSPLHF
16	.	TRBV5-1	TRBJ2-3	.	TGCGCCAGCAGCTATATACAGGTTACTAGCACAGATACGCAGTATTTT	CASSYIQVTSTDTQYF
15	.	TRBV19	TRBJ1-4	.	TGTGCCAGTAGTATACACCAGTTGGCTAATGAAAAACTGTTTTTT	CASSIHQLANEKLFF
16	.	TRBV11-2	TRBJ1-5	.	TGTGCCAGCAGCTCGGGTCTCCGGGGGTCCGATCAGCCCCAGCATTTT	CASSSGLRGSDQPQHF
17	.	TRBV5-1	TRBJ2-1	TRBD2	TGCGCCAGCAGCTTGGCAGGCGCGGGGGGAGCGGTCGATGAGCAGTTCTTC	CASSLAGAGGAVDEQFF
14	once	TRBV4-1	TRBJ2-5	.	TGCGCCAGCGCCGGGACTGCTTCACGGGAGACCCAGTACTTC	CASAGTASRETQYF
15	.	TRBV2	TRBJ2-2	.	TGTGCCAGCAGTGAATATGAAGGAGCCACCGGGGAGCTGTTTTTT	CASSEYEGATGELFF
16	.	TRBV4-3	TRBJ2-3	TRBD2	TGCGCCAGCAGCCAAGTGCCTAGCGGGGGAATAGATACGCAGTATTTT	CASSQVPSGGIDTQYF
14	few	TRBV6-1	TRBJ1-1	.	TGTGCCAGCAGTGGGAGTTCAGAGAACACTGAAGCTTTCTTT	CASSGSSENTEAFF
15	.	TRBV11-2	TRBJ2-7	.	TGTGCCAGCAGCTGGAACAGGGGGGGGACCTACGAGCAGTACTTC	CASSWNRGGTYEQYF
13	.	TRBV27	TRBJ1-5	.	TGTGCCGTACAGTTTAATAGCAATCAGCCCCAGCATTTT	CAVQFNSNQPQHF
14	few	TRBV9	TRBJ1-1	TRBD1	TGTGCCAGCAGCGGCGGGGACAGGGCCTCTGAAGCTTTCTTT	CASSGGDRASEAFF
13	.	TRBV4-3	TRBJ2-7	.	TGCGCCAGCAGTTGGGGGCGCTCCTACGAGCAGTACTTC	CASSWGRSYEQYF
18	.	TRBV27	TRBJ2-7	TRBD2	TGTGCCAGCACCCTGGGACTAGCGGGGCTCTTAGGCCCCTACGAGCAGTACTTC	CASTLGLAGLLGPYEQYF
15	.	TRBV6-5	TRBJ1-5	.	TGTGCCAGCAGTTACTCCGGACAGCTCAATCAGCCCCAGCATTTT	CASSYSGQLNQPQHF
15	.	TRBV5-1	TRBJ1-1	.	TGCGCCAGCAGCCCGTTCGAACCCGGAGGCACTGAAGCTTTCTTT	CASSPFEPGGTEAFF
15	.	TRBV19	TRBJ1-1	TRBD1	TGTGCCAGTAGAGAGACAGGGTACGTGAACACTGAAGCTTTCTTT	CASRETGYVNTEAFF
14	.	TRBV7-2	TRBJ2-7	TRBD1	TGTGCCAGCAGCTCGACAGGGAGACCCTACGAGCAGTACTTC	CASSSTGRPYEQYF
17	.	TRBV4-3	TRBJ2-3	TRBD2	TGCGCCAGCAGCCAAGATCCTGTCGGGGGGGTCACAGATACGCAGTATTTT	CASSQDPVGGVTDTQYF
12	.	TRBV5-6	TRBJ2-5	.	TGTGCCAGCAGCTTTGAGGTCAAGACCCAGTACTTC	CASSFEVKTQYF
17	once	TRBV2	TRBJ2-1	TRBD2	TGTGCCAGCAGCCGGGGGACTAGCGGGGGCCAGAGAAATGAGCAGTTCTTC	CASSRGTSGGQRNEQFF
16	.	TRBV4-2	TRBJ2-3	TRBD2	TGTGCCAGCAGACATACTAGCGGGGAAAGCACAGATACGCAGTATTTT	CASRHTSGESTDTQYF
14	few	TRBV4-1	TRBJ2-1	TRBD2	TGCGCCAGCAGCCAAGAAGCGGGGGGCGATGAGCAGTTCTTC	CASSQEAGGDEQFF
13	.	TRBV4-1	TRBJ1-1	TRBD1	TGCGCCAGCAGCCTACAGACAGGGAGTGAAGCTTTCTTT	CASSLQTGSEAFF
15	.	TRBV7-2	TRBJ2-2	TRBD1	TGTGCCAGCAGCCCCTTACAGGGGGCGGCCGGGGAGCTGTTTTTT	CASSPLQGAAGELFF
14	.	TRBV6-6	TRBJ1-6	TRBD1	TGTGCCAGCAGTTATGACAGGGTTCGTTCACCCCTCCACTTT	CASSYDRVRSPLHF
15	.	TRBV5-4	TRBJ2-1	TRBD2	TGTGCCAGCAGCTTGGTAGCGGGGGGTGACAATGAGCAGTTCTTC	CASSLVAGGDNEQFF
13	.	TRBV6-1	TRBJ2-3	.	TGTGCCAGCAGTAGTCAGGTGCAAGATACGCAGTATTTT	CASSSQVQDTQYF